The next 20 T cell receptor beta chains were all read from a single sample in a study of blood T cell repertoires in COVID-19. TCRdb keeps only in-frame clones here, not all; method: immunoSEQ multiplex PCR. Here the sample spans 150,000 or so clones, about nine tenths being singletons. Specimen: peripheral blood. The receptors were sampled from a woman aged 70-85 years with acute or convalescent COVID-19.

The chain employs TRBV10-3 and TRBJ2-3; TRBD1 aligns across 10 bases. V gave up 4 bases and J gave up 0 bases; unmatched junction bases: 7. Germline CDR1 reads ENHRY; CDR2 reads SYGVKD. The CDR3 runs 17 residues. The DNA for the CDR3 is TGTGCCATCAGTGGGGGACAGGGGCCGCTAAGCACAGATACGCAGTATTTT. Amino acid sequence: CAISGGQGPLSTDTQYF.

The rearrangement uses TRBV10-2 and TRBJ1-4; D is ambiguous. Germline V CDR1 and CDR2: WSHSY, SAAADI. The V gene lost 6 bases and the J gene lost 4 bases, with 15 bases spanning the gap. This CDR3 is 15 amino acids long. CDR3: CASREGFRGNEKLFF. The CDR3 coding sequence is TGCGCCAGCAGGGAGGGCTTTCGGGGTAATGAAAAACTGTTTTTT.

The chain couples TRBV7-2 to TRBJ1-6; tentative D call: TRBD1 (5 bases). The CDR3 is 13 residues long. Germline V gene data show CDR1 as SGHTA and CDR2 as FQGNSA. Deletions cut 1 base from V and 8 bases from J, with 6 bases between. CDR3 sequence (DNA): TGTGCCAGCAGCTTAGGGGACTATTCACCCCTCCACTTT. This translates into CASSLGDYSPLHF. The whole variable domain, remainder taken from reference TRBV7-2 and TRBJ1-6, is GAGVSQSPSNKVTEKGKDVELRCDPISGHTALYWYRQSLGQGLEFLIYFQGNSAPDKSGLPSDRFSAERTGGSVSTLTIQRTQQEDSAVYLCASSLGDYSPLHFGNGTRLTVT.

The V gene is TRBV27, the J gene TRBJ2-7; D gene ambiguous. Trimming left V 5 bases short and J 3 bases short, with 11 bases between. Looked up from germline, CDR1 is MNHEY and CDR2 is SMNVEV (reference sequence). The CDR3 covers 13 residues. DNA for the CDR3: TGTGCCAGCAGTCGAAGCGACCGCTACGAGCAGTACTTC. This gives the protein CASSRSDRYEQYF.

The chain is built from TRBV18 and TRBJ1-3, with 7 nucleotides matching TRBD1. The CDR3 length is 14 residues. The V and J ends lost 4 bases and 4 bases, in that order; junction bases with no gene match: 4. In germline, CDR1 is KGHSH, CDR2 LQKENI. The CDR3 loop is CASSLLQGGNTIYF. CDR3 in DNA: TGTGCCAGCTCACTACTACAGGGGGGAAACACCATATATTTT. The full variable domain, its missing parts supplied by reference TRBV18 and TRBJ1-3, is NAGVMQNPRHLVRRRGQEARLRCSPMKGHSHVYWYRQLPEEGLKFMVYLQKENIIDESGMPKERFSAEFPKEGPSILRIQQVVRGDSAAYFCASSLLQGGNTIYFGEGSWLTVV.

The rearrangement joins TRBV7-2 to TRBJ2-1; perhaps TRBD2 as D (6 bases). V lost 0 bases and J 6 bases, leaving 9 bases between the germline ends. The CDR3 has 14 residues. Germline loops: CDR1 SGHTA, CDR2 FQGNSA. CDR3: CASSLAWDSNEQFF. The CDR3 DNA reads as TGTGCCAGCAGCTTAGCCTGGGACTCCAATGAGCAGTTCTTC.

The chain combines TRBV29-1 with TRBJ2-7; D remains unclear. V was pared by 3 bases and J by 0 bases, with 12 bases between. CDR3 length: 14 amino acids. Germline values: CDR1 SQVTM, CDR2 ANQGSEA. CDR3 DNA: TGCAGCGTTGAGGTGACTCCTAGCTCCTACGAGCAGTACTTC. It specifies CSVEVTPSSYEQYF.

J is TRBJ1-2 and V is TRBV5-5; perhaps TRBD1 as D (6 bases). From germline, CDR1 is SGHKS and CDR2 YYEKEE (reference sequence). The CDR3 runs 12 residues. Trimming took off 4 bases at V and 8 bases at J, with 12 bases between the two ends. CDR3 in DNA: TGTGCCAGCAGCCTACAACAGGGAGGCTACACCTTC. Protein: CASSLQQGGYTF.

The chain carries TRBV4-3 and TRBJ1-2, with D unclear. Trimming left V 1 base short and J 2 bases short, with 17 bases between. The CDR3 sequence is 17 residues long. In germline, CDR1 is LGHNA, CDR2 YSLEER. CDR3 in DNA: TGCGCCAGCAGCCAAGCCCGCGTGCCCTACGGGAACTATGGCTACACCTTC. It codes for CASSQARVPYGNYGYTF.

The chain combines TRBV29-1 with TRBJ1-2; D not certain. Germline values: CDR1 SQVTM, CDR2 ANQGSEA. The CDR3 runs 16 residues. V was cut by 2 bases and J by 0 bases, with 16 bases left in between. CDR3 in amino acids: CSVERTGLIANYGYTF. The CDR3 coding sequence is TGCAGCGTTGAACGGACCGGACTGATAGCTAACTATGGCTACACCTTC.

J is TRBJ2-7 and V is TRBV21-1; the DNA was not compared with TRBD1, the D call given in the table. TRBV21-1 is described as a pseudogene. This CDR3 contains 14 residues. In DNA form, the CDR3 reads TGTGCCATCCCGACCGGGGACAAGCCTGGCGAGCAGTACGTC. It encodes CAIPTGDKPGEQYV.

This chain joins TRBV21-1 and TRBJ1-4. TRBV21-1 is a pseudogene. CDR3 length equals 19 residues. CDR3 sequence (DNA): TGTGCCAGCAGCCCCTGCAAATTGACCCCAGCGGGAACTAATGAAAAACTGTTTTTT. This codes for CASSPCKLTPAGTNEKLFF.

The chain employs TRBV5-1 and TRBJ1-2, with D possibly matching TRBD1 (5 bases). Trimming cost V 4 bases and J 8 bases, with 18 bases left between them. The CDR3 sequence is 14 residues long. CDR1 is SGHRS and CDR2 is YFSETQ in the germline V gene. Here the CDR3 DNA reads TGCGCCAGCAGCCAAACCGTCCAGGGACTGGGCTACACCTTC. This sequence encodes CASSQTVQGLGYTF.

This chain joins TRBV30 and TRBJ1-2, with a possible D match to TRBD1 (5 bases). Germline loops: CDR1 GTSNPN, CDR2 SVGIG (reference sequence). The CDR3 loop spans 12 amino acids. Trimming took 3 bases from V and 7 from J, leaving 12 bases between them. CDR3 sequence reads: CAWSSGLGGYTF. CDR3 DNA sequence: TGTGCCTGGAGCTCAGGGTTGGGTGGCTACACCTTC.

V and J are TRBV28 and TRBJ2-7, with 8 bases aligning to TRBD1. Germline V gene lookup returns CDR1 MDHEN and CDR2 SYDVKM. The CDR3 contains 16 residues. V was pared by 4 bases and J by 5 bases, with 13 bases of the junction left unmatched. DNA for the CDR3: TGTGCCAGCAGTTCTCCCCGGCAGGGGGCGCGAAACGAGCAGTACTTC. Protein product: CASSSPRQGARNEQYF.

The chain combines TRBV5-5 with TRBJ2-7; 9 bases agree with TRBD1. The germline CDR1 and CDR2 sequences are SGHKS and YYEKEE (reference sequence). The junction had 10 bases not matched to a gene; V was cut back by 0 bases and J by 6 bases. This CDR3 is built from 16 residues. Here the CDR3 reads CASSLEGQGLFGEQYF. The CDR3 DNA follows: TGTGCCAGCAGCTTGGAGGGACAGGGCTTGTTTGGCGAGCAGTACTTC.

The chain couples TRBV11-2 to TRBJ2-7; maybe TRBD2 (5 bases). The germline V gene has CDR1 SGHAT and CDR2 FQNNGV. CDR3 length: 15 residues. V lost 5 bases to trimming and J lost 1 base, with 15 bases between them. The CDR3 DNA follows: TGTGCCAGCAGCCTCATCGGCCCGGGATCCTACGAGCAGTACTTC. Protein sequence: CASSLIGPGSYEQYF. The whole variable domain, filled in from reference TRBV11-2 and TRBJ2-7, reads EAGVAQSPRYKIIEKRQSVAFWCNPISGHATLYWYQQILGQGPKLLIQFQNNGVVDDSQLPKDRFSAERLKGVDSTLKIQPAKLEDSAVYLCASSLIGPGSYEQYFGPGTRLTVT.

The V call is TRBV6-5, the J call TRBJ1-2; perhaps TRBD1 as D (6 bases). Trimming pared 0 bases from V and 4 bases from J, leaving 9 bases between. The CDR3 extends over 14 amino acids. The germline CDR1 and CDR2 sequences are MNHEY and SVGAGI. The CDR3 bases are TGTGCCAGCAGTTACTCGAGCAGGGGCTATGGCTACACCTTC. This codes for CASSYSSRGYGYTF.

The chain carries TRBV7-2 and TRBJ1-3; D uncertain. This CDR3 has 17 residues. The V gene's germline CDR1 is SGHTA and CDR2 FQGNSA. The V gene lost 4 bases and the J gene lost 3 bases, with 19 bases spanning the gap. The CDR3 sequence: CASSYDGSRGFGNTIYF. CDR3 in DNA: TGTGCCAGCAGCTACGACGGCAGCCGAGGTTTTGGAAACACCATATATTTT.

In the case of this clone: Other DNA sequences in this sample translate to the same CDR3. The J gene is TRBJ2-5, the V gene TRBV7-2; D unclear. Germline CDR1 SGHTA, CDR2 FQGNSA. V was trimmed by 0 bases and J by 4 bases, leaving 3 bases between them. This CDR3 region has 12 residues. CDR3 in amino acids: CASSLARETQYF. The DNA for the CDR3 is TGTGCCAGCAGCTTAGCGCGAGAGACCCAGTACTTC.